One T cell receptor (beta chain) is described in this entry. What it recognizes is unknown. The sample originates from a study of cytomegalovirus exposure and HLA in healthy donors. Germline-derived CDR1 and CDR2 are SGHDT and YYEEEE. The CDR3 loop spans 16 amino acids. The ends were cut back, 0 bases at V and 0 bases at J, with 12 bases in the middle. Overall study results and limits: An apparent linkage of common viral pathogens to several of the most significant clusters emerged in a later analysis.

PCR was performed using 60 Vbeta and 13 Jbeta primers. Using immunoSEQ multiplex PCR, the repertoire was profiled, and TCRdb retains in-frame clones only, with some absent. The sample includes 100,000 to 120,000 clones, more than 60% seen only once; the top ten take about 6.6%. This sequence joins TRBV5-6 and TRBJ1-1, with a possible D match to TRBD1 (6 bases). This TCR came from a man aged 25 to 40 in good health and CMV-seropositive. The sample comprised PBMCs. This CDR3 reads CASSLVVGGVNTEAFF. The CDR3 bases are TGTGCCAGCAGCTTGGTGGTAGGGGGGGTGAACACTGAAGCTTTCTTT.